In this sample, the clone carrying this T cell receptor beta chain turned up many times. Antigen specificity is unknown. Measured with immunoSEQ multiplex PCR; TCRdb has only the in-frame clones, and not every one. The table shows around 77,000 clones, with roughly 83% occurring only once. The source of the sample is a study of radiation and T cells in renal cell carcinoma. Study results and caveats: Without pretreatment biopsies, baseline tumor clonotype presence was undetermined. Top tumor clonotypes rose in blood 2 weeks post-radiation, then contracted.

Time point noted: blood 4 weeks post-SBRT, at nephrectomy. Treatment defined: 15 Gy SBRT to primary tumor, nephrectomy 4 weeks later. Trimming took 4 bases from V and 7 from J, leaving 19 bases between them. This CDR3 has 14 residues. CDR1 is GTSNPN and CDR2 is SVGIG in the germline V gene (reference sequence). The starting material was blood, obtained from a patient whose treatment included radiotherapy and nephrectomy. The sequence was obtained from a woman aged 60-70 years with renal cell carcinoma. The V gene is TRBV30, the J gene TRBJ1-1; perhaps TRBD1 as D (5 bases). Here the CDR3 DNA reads TGTGCCTGGATCAACGGGGGGAGGTGGAGTGAAGCTTTCTTT. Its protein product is CAWINGGRWSEAFF.